Each of the 2 T cell receptor beta chains below was sequenced from the same sample in a study of T cell responses to AZD1222 COVID-19 vaccine. This table comes from immunoSEQ multiplex PCR, and its TCRdb copy is limited to in-frame clones, with some not included. The profile covers 150,000 to 200,000 clones, with 94% appearing a single time and approximately 0.64% taken by the ten largest. This material consisted of peripheral blood, taken on day 0 of AZD1222 vaccination. These receptors were obtained from an adult in good health.

The chain couples TRBV28 to TRBJ2-2; possible D gene TRBD1, 6 bases. Trimming removed 6 bases at V and 0 bases at J, with 14 bases between. CDR3 length equals 16 residues. CDR1 and CDR2 (germline): MDHEN, SYDVKM. The CDR3 sequence is CASSPPGTPNTGELFF. For the CDR3, the DNA is TGTGCCAGCAGCCCACCGGGGACACCGAACACCGGGGAGCTGTTTTTT.

This clone appeared a single time. This sequence joins TRBV3-1 (or the pseudogene TRBV3-2) and TRBJ1-1, with 8 bases lining up with TRBD1. Germline V gives CDR1 LGHDT, CDR2 YNNKEL (reference sequence). The CDR3 spans 14 residues. The V segment lost 6 bases and the J segment 3 bases; nucleotides outside the gene matches: 6. CDR3 sequence (DNA): TGTGCCAGCAGACAGGGGGAAAGGGACACTGAAGCTTTCTTT. Translating gives CASRQGERDTEAFF.